The 23 T cell receptor beta chains below all came from one sample that was sequenced in a study of T cell responses to AZD1222 COVID-19 vaccine. This table comes from immunoSEQ multiplex PCR, and its TCRdb copy is limited to in-frame clones, with some not included. The sample carries over 120,000 clones, roughly 90% recorded once. The specimen was peripheral blood, collected 28 days after the second AZD1222 dose. The receptors derive from an adult who received the AZD1222 COVID-19 vaccine.

This clone was seen only a few times. The chain couples TRBV7-2 to TRBJ2-1; TRBD1 matches 8 bases. This CDR3 spans 15 amino acids. The V gene end was trimmed by 5 bases and the J gene end by 2 bases; junction bases not matched to a gene: 5. Germline V gene data show CDR1 as SGHTA and CDR2 as FQGNSA. CDR3 protein: CASSQQGGTYNEQFF. DNA for the CDR3: TGTGCCAGCAGCCAACAGGGGGGAACCTACAATGAGCAGTTCTTC.

This clone appeared a single time. The chain is built from TRBV18 and TRBJ1-5; 7 nucleotides align to TRBD1. CDR1 and CDR2 from the germline V gene are KGHSH and LQKENI. V trimming: 6 bases; J trimming: 6 bases; junction bases outside the gene matches: 8. CDR3 length: 14 amino acids. DNA of the CDR3: TGTGCCAGCTCTCCCGGGACAGAAATTCAGCCCCAGCATTTT. This translates into CASSPGTEIQPQHF.

The table lists this clone with a count of one. The chain is built from TRBV28 and TRBJ1-2; D uncertain. Trimming took off 2 bases at V and 8 bases at J, with 6 bases between the two ends. The CDR3 is made up of 11 amino acids. CDR1 MDHEN and CDR2 SYDVKM come from the germline V gene. The CDR3 here is CASSLVGGYTF. CDR3 bases: TGTGCCAGCAGTTTAGTGGGGGGCTACACCTTC.

V usage is TRBV25-1 and J usage is TRBJ1-5; 8 bases are a match to TRBD1. V was clipped by 2 bases and J by 4 bases; unmatched bases: 4. The CDR3 is 15 amino acids. Germline CDR1 MGHDK, CDR2 SYGVNS. CDR3 sequence reads: CASSEGQGGNQPQHF. CDR3 nucleotides: TGTGCCAGCAGTGAAGGACAGGGTGGAAATCAGCCCCAGCATTTT.

V usage is TRBV3-1 (or the pseudogene TRBV3-2) and J usage is TRBJ1-1; 9 positions agree with TRBD1. Germline V lookup: CDR1 LGHDT, CDR2 YNNKEL (reference sequence). The CDR3 is 13 residues long. With 1 base clipped from V and 8 bases from J, the junction kept 2 bases outside the gene matches. The CDR3 is CASSQVGTGEAFF. CDR3 nucleotide sequence: TGTGCCAGCAGCCAAGTGGGGACAGGGGAAGCTTTCTTT.

The rearrangement joins TRBV28 to TRBJ2-1, with a possible D match to TRBD2 (6 bases). The CDR3 sequence is 16 residues long. V was trimmed by 2 bases and J by 5 bases, leaving 16 bases between them. Looked up from germline, CDR1 is MDHEN and CDR2 is SYDVKM. CDR3 loop: CASSLRDSTRNNEQFF. The CDR3 DNA follows: TGTGCCAGCAGTTTAAGGGACTCGACTAGAAACAATGAGCAGTTCTTC.

The J gene is TRBJ2-7, the V gene TRBV28; 12 bases fit TRBD1. After removal of 4 bases from V and 6 bases from J, the junction contained 7 bases not matched to a gene. CDR1 MDHEN and CDR2 SYDVKM come from the germline V gene. The CDR3 contains 15 residues. The CDR3 sequence is CASSSPGQGATEQYF. In DNA, the CDR3 is TGTGCCAGCAGTTCACCGGGACAGGGGGCGACCGAGCAGTACTTC.

The chain uses TRBV5-5 and TRBJ2-7; no clear D gene. Trimming removed 4 bases from V and 0 bases from J, with 11 bases in between. Germline loops: CDR1 SGHKS, CDR2 YYEKEE (reference sequence). CDR3 length: 14 residues. The CDR3 region has the DNA TGTGCCAGCAGCACCTCGCTACTCTCCTACGAGCAGTACTTC. Translating it yields CASSTSLLSYEQYF.

The genes are TRBV21-1 and TRBJ1-4. TRBV21-1 is annotated as a pseudogene. The CDR3 contains 17 residues. The CDR3 DNA is TGTGCCAGCAGCAAGCCCGGGAGGGGGCCGACTAATGAAAAACTGTTTTTT. It is translated as CASSKPGRGPTNEKLFF.

The chain joins TRBV7-2 to TRBJ2-7, with 9 bases fitting TRBD1. This CDR3 spans 16 amino acids. Per the germline V gene, CDR1 is SGHTA and CDR2 is FQGNSA. V lost 5 bases and J lost 2; bases outside the gene matches: 10. The CDR3 sequence is CASSRSRDRAAYEQYF. Here the CDR3 DNA reads TGTGCCAGCAGCCGCAGCCGGGACAGGGCGGCCTACGAGCAGTACTTC.

The chain uses TRBV5-1 and TRBJ1-4; D call uncertain. Germline lookup yields CDR1 SGHRS and CDR2 YFSETQ. This CDR3 is built from 13 residues. V shed 4 bases and J shed 7 bases, with 11 bases lying between them. The CDR3 loop reads CASSDGSTEKLFF. DNA of the CDR3: TGCGCCAGCAGCGATGGTTCGACTGAAAAACTGTTTTTT. The full variable domain, rest sourced from reference TRBV5-1 and TRBJ1-4, is KAGVTQTPRYLIKTRGQQVTLSCSPISGHRSVSWYQQTPGQGLQFLFEYFSETQRNKGNFPGRFSGRQFSNSRSEMNVSTLELGDSALYLCASSDGSTEKLFFGSGTQLSVL.

The gene calls are TRBV6-1 and TRBJ1-1; possible D gene TRBD1, 6 bases. This CDR3 is built from 12 residues. Germline V gene lookup returns CDR1 MNHNS and CDR2 SASEGT. Deletions cut 1 base from V and 10 bases from J, with 10 bases between. In nucleotides, the CDR3 is TGTGCCAGCAGTGAAGAGGGGGGAGCAGCTTTCTTT. Amino acid sequence: CASSEEGGAAFF.

This clone is a singleton in its sample. The rearrangement uses TRBV25-1 and TRBJ2-7; TRBD1 or TRBD2 may be the D gene (5 bases each). The V and J ends lost 4 bases and 0 bases respectively, with 13 bases between them. In germline, CDR1 is MGHDK, CDR2 SYGVNS. The CDR3 sequence is 15 residues long. As DNA, the CDR3 is TGTGCCAGCAGTGCCCCTGCAGGGACCTCCTACGAGCAGTACTTC. Translating it yields CASSAPAGTSYEQYF.

This clone is a singleton in its sample. The V and J genes are TRBV28 and TRBJ1-5; a possible D gene is TRBD1 (6 bases). V dropped 3 bases and J dropped 3 bases, with 12 bases sitting between them. Germline assignment: CDR1 MDHEN and CDR2 SYDVKM. The CDR3 sequence is 15 residues long. This CDR3 reads CASSLSQGNNQPQHF. For the CDR3, the DNA is TGTGCCAGCAGTTTGTCGCAGGGGAACAATCAGCCCCAGCATTTT.

This clone was seen only once. The chain combines TRBV7-9 with TRBJ1-3; D perhaps matches TRBD1 (6 bases). Per the germline V gene, CDR1 is SEHNR and CDR2 is FQNEAQ (reference sequence). With 0 bases removed from V and 4 bases from J, the gap between germline ends came to 13 bases. The CDR3 totals 16 residues. The CDR3 spells CASSLARSGGGNTIYF. The CDR3 DNA reads as TGTGCCAGCAGCTTAGCGCGTTCGGGGGGCGGAAACACCATATATTTT.

V gene TRBV11-3 combines with J gene TRBJ2-3, with 10 bases identical to TRBD1. Per the germline V gene, CDR1 is SGHNT and CDR2 is YENEEA. Trimming took 4 bases from V and 0 from J; bases not matched to a gene: 4. This CDR3 comprises 16 residues. The CDR3 DNA reads as TGTGCCAGCAGCTCGAGGACAGGGGGGAGCACAGATACGCAGTATTTT. Protein: CASSSRTGGSTDTQYF. Together with reference TRBV11-3 and TRBJ2-3, the CDR3 gives the full variable domain: EAGVVQSPRYKIIEKKQPVAFWCNPISGHNTLYWYLQNLGQGPELLIRYENEEAVDDSQLPKDRFSAERLKGVDSTLKIQPAELGDSAVYLCASSSRTGGSTDTQYFGPGTRLTVL.

This clone was seen just once. The chain carries TRBV19 and TRBJ2-7, with D possibly matching TRBD2 (6 bases). Germline V gene lookup returns CDR1 LNHDA and CDR2 SQIVND (reference sequence). There are 14 residues in the CDR3. Between the trimmed V and J ends, which lost 3 bases and 1 base, there was a span of 10 bases. CDR3 in DNA: TGTGCCAGTAGTATGGGGGACTTTTCCTACGAGCAGTACTTC. Residues: CASSMGDFSYEQYF.

This sequence joins TRBV9 and TRBJ2-2; 10 bases line up with TRBD2. The V and J ends lost 4 bases and 5 bases, in that order; junction bases with no gene match: 5. The length of the CDR3 is 15 residues. Germline values: CDR1 SGDLS, CDR2 YYNGEE. In DNA form, the CDR3 reads TGTGCCAGCAGCCCCCGGACTAGCGGTACCGGGGAGCTGTTTTTT. Translating gives CASSPRTSGTGELFF.

V and J are TRBV12-3 or TRBV12-4 and TRBJ2-7; 8 bases are shared with TRBD2. There are 12 residues in the CDR3. With V trimmed by 7 bases and J by 5 bases, 4 bases remained unmatched. The CDR3: CASTPGGDEQYF. The CDR3 nucleotides are TGTGCCAGCACCCCCGGGGGGGACGAGCAGTACTTC.

As DNA, the CDR3 is TGTGCCAGCAGGCCCCCAGGCGGGAGTTATAGCAATCAGCCCCAGCATTTT. This codes for CASRPPGGSYSNQPQHF. The gene calls are TRBV28 and TRBJ1-5; D gene uncertain. V shed 6 bases and J shed 0 bases, with 18 bases lying between them. The CDR3 length is 17 residues. Germline CDR1 is MDHEN and CDR2 is SYDVKM.

V is TRBV3-1 (or the pseudogene TRBV3-2) and J is TRBJ2-5, with D possibly matching TRBD1 (6 bases). This CDR3 is built from 15 residues. The germline CDR1 and CDR2 sequences are LGHDT and YNNKEL (reference sequence). V gave up 1 base and J gave up 3 bases, with 12 bases separating them. The CDR3 sequence: CASSQGYRVKETQYF. CDR3 in DNA: TGTGCCAGCAGCCAAGGGTACAGGGTGAAAGAGACCCAGTACTTC.

V gene TRBV27 combines with J gene TRBJ2-1; D remains ambiguous. Germline-derived CDR1 and CDR2 are MNHEY and SMNVEV (reference sequence). The CDR3 loop spans 13 amino acids. V was pared by 6 bases and J by 8 bases, with 14 bases between. The CDR3 DNA reads TGTGCCAGCAGCCAGAGTCGTGGCGATGAGCAGTTCTTC. Translated: CASSQSRGDEQFF.

This chain joins TRBV19 and TRBJ1-5, with TRBD1 as a possible D gene (6 bases). V was pared by 8 bases and J by 3 bases, with 20 bases between. This CDR3 has 16 amino acids. Germline V lookup: CDR1 LNHDA, CDR2 SQIVND (reference sequence). CDR3 DNA sequence: TGTGCCAGTCGTCCTCAATTATACAGGGCCAATCAGCCCCAGCATTTT. Residues: CASRPQLYRANQPQHF. Supplemented by reference TRBV19 and TRBJ1-5, the full variable domain reads DGGITQSPKYLFRKEGQNVTLSCEQNLNHDAMYWYRQDPGQGLRLIYYSQIVNDFQKGDIAEGYSVSREKKESFPLTVTSAQKNPTAFYLCASRPQLYRANQPQHFGDGTRLSIL.